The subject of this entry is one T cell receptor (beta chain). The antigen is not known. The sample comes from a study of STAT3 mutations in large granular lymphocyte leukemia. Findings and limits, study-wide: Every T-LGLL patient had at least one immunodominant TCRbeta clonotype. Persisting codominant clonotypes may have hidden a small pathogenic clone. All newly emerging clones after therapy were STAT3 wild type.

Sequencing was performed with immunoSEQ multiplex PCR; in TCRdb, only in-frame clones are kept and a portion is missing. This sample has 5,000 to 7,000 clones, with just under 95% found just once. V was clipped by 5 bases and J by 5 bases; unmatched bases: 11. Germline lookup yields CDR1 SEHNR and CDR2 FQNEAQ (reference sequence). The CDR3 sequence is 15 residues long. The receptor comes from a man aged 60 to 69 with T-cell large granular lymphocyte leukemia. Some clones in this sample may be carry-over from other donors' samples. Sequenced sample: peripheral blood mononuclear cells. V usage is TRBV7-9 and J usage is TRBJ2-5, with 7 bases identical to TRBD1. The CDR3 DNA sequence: TGTGCCAGCAGCCTACCCACAGGGGACCGGGAGACCCAGTACTTC. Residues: CASSLPTGDRETQYF.